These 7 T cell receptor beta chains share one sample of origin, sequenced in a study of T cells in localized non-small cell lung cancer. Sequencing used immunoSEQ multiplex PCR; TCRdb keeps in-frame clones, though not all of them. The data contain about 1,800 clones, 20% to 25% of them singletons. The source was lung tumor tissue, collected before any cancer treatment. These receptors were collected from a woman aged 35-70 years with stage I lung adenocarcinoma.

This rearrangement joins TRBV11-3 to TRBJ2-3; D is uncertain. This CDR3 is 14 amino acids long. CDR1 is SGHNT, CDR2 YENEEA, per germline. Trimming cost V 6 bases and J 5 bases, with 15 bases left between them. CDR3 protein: CASSTMPRVDTQYF. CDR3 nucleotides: TGTGCCAGCAGTACCATGCCTAGAGTAGATACGCAGTATTTT.

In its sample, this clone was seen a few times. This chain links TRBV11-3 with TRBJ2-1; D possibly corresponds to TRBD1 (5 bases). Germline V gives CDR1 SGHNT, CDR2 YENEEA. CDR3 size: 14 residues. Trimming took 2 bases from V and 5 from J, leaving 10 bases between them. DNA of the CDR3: TGTGCCAGCAGCTTACAGGGTATCAACAATGAGCAGTTCTTC. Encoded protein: CASSLQGINNEQFF. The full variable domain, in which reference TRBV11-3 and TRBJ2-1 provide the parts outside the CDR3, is EAGVVQSPRYKIIEKKQPVAFWCNPISGHNTLYWYLQNLGQGPELLIRYENEEAVDDSQLPKDRFSAERLKGVDSTLKIQPAELGDSAVYLCASSLQGINNEQFFGPGTRLTVL.

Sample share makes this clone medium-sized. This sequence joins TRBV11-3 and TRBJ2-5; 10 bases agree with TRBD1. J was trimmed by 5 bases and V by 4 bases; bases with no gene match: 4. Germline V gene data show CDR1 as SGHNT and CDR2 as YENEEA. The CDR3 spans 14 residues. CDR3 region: CASSSGTGVETQYF. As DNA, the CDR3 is TGTGCCAGCAGCTCCGGGACAGGGGTGGAGACCCAGTACTTC.

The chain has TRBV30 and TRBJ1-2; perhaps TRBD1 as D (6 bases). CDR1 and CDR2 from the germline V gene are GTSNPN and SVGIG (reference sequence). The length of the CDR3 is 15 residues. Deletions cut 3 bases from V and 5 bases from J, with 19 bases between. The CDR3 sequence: CAWRERLQGGYGYTF. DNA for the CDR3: TGTGCCTGGAGGGAGAGATTACAGGGAGGATATGGCTACACCTTC.

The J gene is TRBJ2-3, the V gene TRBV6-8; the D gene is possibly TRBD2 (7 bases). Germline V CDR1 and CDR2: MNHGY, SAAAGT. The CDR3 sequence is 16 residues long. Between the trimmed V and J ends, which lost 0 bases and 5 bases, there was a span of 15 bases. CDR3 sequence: CASSYSSPGEGDTQYF. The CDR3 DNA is TGTGCCAGCAGTTACTCTTCACCAGGGGAGGGAGATACGCAGTATTTT.

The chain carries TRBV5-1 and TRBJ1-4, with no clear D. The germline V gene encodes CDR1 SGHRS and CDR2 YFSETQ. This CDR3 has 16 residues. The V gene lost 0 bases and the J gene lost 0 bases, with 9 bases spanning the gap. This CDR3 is CASSLVQRATNEKLFF. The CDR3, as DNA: TGCGCCAGCAGCTTGGTGCAGCGTGCAACTAATGAAAAACTGTTTTTT.

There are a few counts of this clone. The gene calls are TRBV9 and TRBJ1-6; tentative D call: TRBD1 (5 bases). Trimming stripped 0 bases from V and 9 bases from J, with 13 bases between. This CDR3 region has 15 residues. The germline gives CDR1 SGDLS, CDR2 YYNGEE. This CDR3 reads CASSVGRGAGSPLHF. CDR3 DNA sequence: TGTGCCAGCAGCGTAGGTAGGGGCGCGGGTTCACCCCTCCACTTT.